A single sample gave rise to the 22 T cell receptor beta chains below, sequenced in a study of CD8+CD57+ T cells in acquired aplastic anemia (dated by TCRdb to 2017 to 2018). Instrument used: Illumina HiSeq 2000. Genomic DNA served as template for TCR beta VDJ combination and CDR3 sequence profiling. In-frame beta chains were kept once TCRdb had trimmed the public reads at Q25 with fastp and called clones with MiXCR. Each record represents a unique CDR3 protein, reported with the most common genes and DNA among its rows. Counted in this sample were fewer than 150,000 distinct CDR3 sequences; about 48% of them appeared once. 2% to 3% of the sample goes to the ten largest clones. Material for sequencing was sorted CD4+, CD8+, or CD8+CD57+ T cells (not recorded which) from PBMCs. The receptors originated from a human donor in good health, serving as a control.

The chain uses TRBV19 and TRBJ2-5, with D possibly being TRBD1 (6 bases). V was trimmed by 5 bases and J by 2 bases, leaving 12 bases between them. The germline gives CDR1 LNHDA, CDR2 SQIVND (reference sequence). CDR3 length: 14 amino acids. Written as DNA, the CDR3 is TGTGCCAGTAGTGCTCACAGGGATCAAGAGACCCAGTACTTC. Protein: CASSAHRDQETQYF.

This clonotype was observed a few times. The chain couples TRBV2 to TRBJ2-7; D call uncertain. Germline CDR1 reads SNHLY; CDR2 reads FYNNEI. Between the trimmed V and J ends, which lost 4 bases and 6 bases, there was a span of 7 bases. The CDR3 is 11 residues long. CDR3 nucleotides: TGTGCCAGCAGTGGCGCCGCCGAGCAGTACTTC. Its translation is CASSGAAEQYF.

The chain joins TRBV10-2 to TRBJ2-7, with 7 bases matching TRBD1. CDR1 and CDR2 (germline): WSHSY, SAAADI. J was trimmed by 3 bases and V by 7 bases; bases with no gene match: 3. The CDR3 is made up of 12 amino acids. In DNA form, the CDR3 reads TGCGCCAGCAATAACAGGGGCTACGAGCAGTACTTC. This codes for CASNNRGYEQYF.

With respect to this clonotype: Since the CDR3 does not end with the conserved phenylalanine or tryptophan, this likely comes from a read error. This chain joins TRBV5-1 and TRBJ2-7; TRBD2 might be the D (6 bases). Trimming took 3 bases from V and 3 from J, leaving 10 bases between them. This CDR3 spans 13 amino acids. The germline gives CDR1 SGHRS, CDR2 YFSETQ. CDR3 DNA: TGCGCCAGCAGCTCTAGCGAGTTCTACGAGCAGTACCTC. Translated: CASSSSEFYEQYL.

V gene TRBV7-2 combines with J gene TRBJ1-2; TRBD1 aligns across 7 bases. Germline V gene data show CDR1 as SGHTA and CDR2 as FQGNSA. The junction had 7 bases not matched to a gene; V was cut back by 7 bases and J by 2 bases. The CDR3 is 14 amino acids. CDR3 nucleotide sequence: TGTGCCAGCAAGGACAGGTTCTTAAACTATGGCTACACCTTC. Its protein is CASKDRFLNYGYTF.

This clonotype has only one observation. CDR3 sequence (DNA): TGCAGCGTCGGACAGGGTTTCTACGAGCAGTACTTC. Encoded protein: CSVGQGFYEQYF. The chain recombines TRBV29-1 with TRBJ2-7; 8 bases match TRBD1. Unmatched junction bases numbered 4, after V lost 6 bases and J lost 3 bases. This CDR3 spans 12 amino acids. CDR1 is SQVTM, CDR2 ANQGSEA, per germline.

The rearrangement uses TRBV6-1 and TRBJ1-6; D possibly corresponds to TRBD1 (5 bases). Trimming took off 2 bases at V and 0 bases at J, with 11 bases between the two ends. The CDR3 length is 17 residues. Per germline, CDR1 MNHNS and CDR2 SASEGT. The CDR3 reads CASSERTGGSYNSPLHF. CDR3 sequence (DNA): TGTGCCAGCAGTGAACGGACCGGGGGCTCCTATAATTCACCCCTCCACTTT.

The chain couples TRBV25-1 to TRBJ1-1; 8 nucleotides match TRBD1. Germline CDR1 and CDR2: MGHDK and SYGVNS. Trimming cost V 4 bases and J 0 bases; bases outside gene matches: 7. The CDR3 has 16 residues. The CDR3 protein is CASSGTGIPLNTEAFF. DNA of the CDR3: TGTGCCAGCAGTGGGACAGGGATTCCCTTGAACACTGAAGCTTTCTTT.

The rearrangement uses TRBV20-1 and TRBJ1-5, with D hard to call. Germline V lookup: CDR1 DFQATT, CDR2 SNEGSKA (reference sequence). CDR3 length equals 13 residues. The germline V and J ends were trimmed by 3 bases and 5 bases, with 11 bases remaining between them. This chain's CDR3 is CSARADSDQPQHF. CDR3 sequence (DNA): TGCAGTGCTAGGGCAGATTCTGATCAGCCCCAGCATTTT.

CDR3 DNA sequence: TGTGCCAGCAGTCTAGACTCTTCGGAGCAGTACTTC. Its protein is CASSLDSSEQYF. The chain uses TRBV5-3 and TRBJ2-7, with unresolved D. TRBV5-3 is flagged as an ORF with uncertain function. V was pared by 8 bases and J by 7 bases, with 16 bases between. The CDR3 contains 12 residues.

This clonotype was detected ten times or more. V usage is TRBV18 and J usage is TRBJ2-5; D perhaps matches TRBD2 (6 bases). CDR3 length: 14 amino acids. Germline loops: CDR1 KGHSH, CDR2 LQKENI. V was clipped by 3 bases and J by 2 bases, with 10 bases between them. The CDR3 spells CASSPPGLQETQYF. The CDR3 DNA is TGTGCCAGCTCACCCCCGGGACTTCAAGAGACCCAGTACTTC.

This clonotype was recorded many times. The chain carries TRBV10-3 and TRBJ1-3; D ambiguous. From germline, CDR1 is ENHRY and CDR2 SYGVKD. The CDR3 consists of 14 residues. The ends were cut back, 6 bases at V and 0 bases at J, with 9 bases in the middle. The CDR3 sequence is CAIRDLSSGNTIYF. The CDR3 DNA follows: TGTGCCATCAGGGACCTTTCCTCTGGAAACACCATATATTTT.

This clonotype was counted a few times. The gene calls are TRBV19 and TRBJ1-2; 7 nucleotides line up with TRBD1. The length of the CDR3 is 16 residues. From germline, CDR1 is LNHDA and CDR2 SQIVND (reference sequence). After removal of 8 bases from V and 0 bases from J, the junction contained 12 bases not matched to a gene. For the CDR3, the DNA is TGTGCCAGTGCACCGCCCGGGACAGCAGCTAACTATGGCTACACCTTC. Amino acids: CASAPPGTAANYGYTF.

In this sample, this clonotype turned up many times. A junction boundary mismatches the germline segment, possibly from a read error. The chain uses TRBV4-2 and TRBJ1-2; D uncertain. CDR3 size: 13 residues. Looked up from germline, CDR1 is LGHNA and CDR2 is YNFKEQ. For the CDR3, the DNA is TGCGCCAGCAGCCCTACGGTGGGAGTAGGCTACACCTTC. Translating gives CASSPTVGVGYTF.

The chain has TRBV15 and TRBJ2-5; no clear D gene. Germline-derived CDR1 and CDR2 are LNHNV and YYDKDF (reference sequence). The CDR3 has 12 amino acids. The V end lost 1 base, the J end lost 3 bases, and 3 bases lay between the germline ends. The CDR3 DNA reads TGTGCCACCAGCAGAGGCGAAGAGACCCAGTACTTC. Amino acid sequence: CATSRGEETQYF.

The gene calls are TRBV19 and TRBJ2-3, with D hard to call. V was shortened by 3 bases and J by 1 base, with 8 bases between the two germline ends. CDR3 size: 14 residues. Germline V gene sequence: CDR1 LNHDA, CDR2 SQIVND (reference sequence). The CDR3 loop is CASSIHLGTDTQYF. CDR3 bases: TGTGCCAGTAGTATCCATCTCGGCACAGATACGCAGTATTTT.

This clonotype has a count of ten or more. J is TRBJ2-5 and V is TRBV6-5; 7 positions agree with TRBD2. Germline trimming cut 7 bases from V and 7 bases from J; bases unmatched to any gene: 12. The germline V gene has CDR1 MNHEY and CDR2 SVGAGI. The CDR3 is 14 residues long. CDR3 protein: CASTGPGGGGTQYF. As DNA, the CDR3 is TGTGCCAGCACGGGCCCGGGTGGGGGGGGGACCCAGTACTTC.

Of note for this clonotype: An end of the junction does not agree with germline; a read error may underlie this. The CDR3 nucleotides are TGTGCCAGCAGTTACCAACTAGCGGGGGGGTATAATTCACCCCTCCACTTT. Translated, it gives CASSYQLAGGYNSPLHF. The chain uses TRBV10-3 and TRBJ1-6, with D maybe TRBD1 (5 bases). Germline V gene sequence: CDR1 ENHRY, CDR2 SYGVKD. The CDR3 is 17 residues long.

The gene calls are TRBV25-1 and TRBJ2-3; possible D gene TRBD1, 6 bases. Germline V gene lookup returns CDR1 MGHDK and CDR2 SYGVNS. Trimming removed 4 bases from V and 1 base from J, with 6 bases in between. This CDR3 comprises 13 residues. The CDR3 nucleotides are TGTGCCAGCAGTGGGACAGGCACAGATACGCAGTATTTT. It yields the protein CASSGTGTDTQYF.

The sample holds many counts of this clonotype. V usage is TRBV29-1 and J usage is TRBJ2-1; 8 bases align to TRBD1. The CDR3 is made up of 12 amino acids. The ends lost 5 bases at V and 7 bases at J; junction bases unmatched: 4. Germline V gene data show CDR1 as SQVTM and CDR2 as ANQGSEA. The CDR3 spells CSVFQGANEQFF. CDR3 in DNA: TGCAGCGTTTTTCAGGGGGCGAATGAGCAGTTCTTC.

The chain joins TRBV12-3 or TRBV12-4 to TRBJ2-7; 10 nucleotides align to TRBD2. Trimming at V came to 6 bases and at J to 9 bases, leaving 8 bases not matched to a gene. The CDR3 length is 13 residues. As DNA, the CDR3 is TGTGCCAGCAGCCCCAGCGGGGGGGAAGGGCAGTACTTC. It translates to CASSPSGGEGQYF.

V and J are TRBV29-1 and TRBJ1-2; TRBD1 matches at 9 bases. The J segment lost 6 bases and the V segment lost 1 base, leaving 9 bases of the junction unmatched. Germline V CDR1 and CDR2: SQVTM, ANQGSEA. There are 15 residues in the CDR3. This CDR3 reads CSVEVGDRVSDGYTF. Here the CDR3 DNA reads TGCAGCGTTGAAGTAGGGGACAGGGTGTCCGATGGCTACACCTTC.